This T cell receptor (beta chain) derives from a study of blood T cell repertoires in COVID-19. Study at large: Samples of COVID-19 (acute and convalescent) were obtained from the United States, Italy and Spain. Sources were T cells, B-cell-depleted T cells, or PBMCs; the material itself was cDNA or gDNA.

Original analysis: Reference gene primers were amplified, and this amplification served to estimate nucleated cell counts. Measured with immunoSEQ multiplex PCR; TCRdb has only the in-frame clones, and not every one. V and J calls plus clone size are reproduced from that table; the DNA served to infer D and trimming. This table has roughly 440,000 clones, approximately 89% appearing once. CDR3 size: 14 residues. The V gene end was trimmed by 2 bases and the J gene end by 7 bases; junction bases not matched to a gene: 5. The V gene's germline CDR1 is MNHNS and CDR2 SASEGT. It was during active infection that Seattle patients were enrolled and then longitudinally followed.

The receptor comes from a woman aged 45-65 years with COVID-19, enrolled during active disease. The sample comprised peripheral blood. The rearrangement links TRBV6-1 to TRBJ1-5; 7 bases fit TRBD1. CDR3 bases: TGTGCCAGCAGTGAATCTAGACAGGGCCAGCCCCAGCATTTT. This encodes CASSESRQGQPQHF.